One T cell receptor (beta chain) is described in this entry. This record comes from a study of memory CD4+ T cells and cytomegalovirus serostatus. Single viable CD3+CD4+CD8-CD45RO+ cells were sorted as the memory CD4+ T cells. The CDR3 is 15 residues long. The V gene's germline CDR1 is MNHEY and CDR2 SMNVEV (reference sequence). V was clipped by 3 bases and J by 1 base, with 12 bases between them. TCRdb's copy holds only in-frame clones and misses some; the assay was immunoSEQ multiplex PCR. The data contain just under 65,000 clones, roughly three quarters of them seen just once; the ten biggest clones take up roughly 1%.

This clonotype was sampled from an adult in good health and CMV-seronegative. The chain uses TRBV27 and TRBJ1-1; D may be TRBD1 (5 bases). Sequencing used memory CD4+ T cells from blood. DNA for the CDR3: TGTGCCAGCAGTTTTTACCGGGGCCGGAACACTGAAGCTTTCTTT. This encodes CASSFYRGRNTEAFF.